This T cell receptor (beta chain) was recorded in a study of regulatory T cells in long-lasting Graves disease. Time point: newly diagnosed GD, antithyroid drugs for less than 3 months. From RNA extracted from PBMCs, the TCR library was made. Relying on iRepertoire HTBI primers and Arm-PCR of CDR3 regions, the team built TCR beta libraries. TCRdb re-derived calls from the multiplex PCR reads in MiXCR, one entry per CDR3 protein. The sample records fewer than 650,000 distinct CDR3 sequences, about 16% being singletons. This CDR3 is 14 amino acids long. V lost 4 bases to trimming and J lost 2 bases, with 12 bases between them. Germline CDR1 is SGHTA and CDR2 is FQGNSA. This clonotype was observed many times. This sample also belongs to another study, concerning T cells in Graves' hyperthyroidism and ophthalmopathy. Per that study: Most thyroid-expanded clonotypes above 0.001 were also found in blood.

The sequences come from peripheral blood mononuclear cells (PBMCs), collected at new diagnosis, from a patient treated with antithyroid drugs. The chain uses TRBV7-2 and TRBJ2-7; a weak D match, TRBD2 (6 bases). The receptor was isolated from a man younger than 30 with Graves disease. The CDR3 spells CASSSAGYPYEQYF. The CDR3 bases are TGTGCCAGCAGCTCGGCGGGATACCCCTACGAGCAGTACTTC.